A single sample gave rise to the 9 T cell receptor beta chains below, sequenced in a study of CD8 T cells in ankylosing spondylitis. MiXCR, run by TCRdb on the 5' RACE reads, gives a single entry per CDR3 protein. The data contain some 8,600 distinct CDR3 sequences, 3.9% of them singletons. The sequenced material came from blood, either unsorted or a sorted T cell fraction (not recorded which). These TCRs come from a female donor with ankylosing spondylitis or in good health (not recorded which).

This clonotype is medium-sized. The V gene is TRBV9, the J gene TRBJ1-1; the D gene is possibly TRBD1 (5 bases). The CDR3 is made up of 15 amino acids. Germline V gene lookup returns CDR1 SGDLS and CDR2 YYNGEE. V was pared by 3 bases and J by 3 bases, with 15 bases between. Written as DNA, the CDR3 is TGTGCCAGCAGCGCCACCGGGACGGCTCACACTGAAGCTTTCTTT. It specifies CASSATGTAHTEAFF.

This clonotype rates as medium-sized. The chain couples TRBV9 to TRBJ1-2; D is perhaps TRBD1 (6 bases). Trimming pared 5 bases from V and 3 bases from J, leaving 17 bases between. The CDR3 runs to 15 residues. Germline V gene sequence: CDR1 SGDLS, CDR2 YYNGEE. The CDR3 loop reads CASSGPGAGDYGYTF. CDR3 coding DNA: TGTGCCAGCAGTGGCCCGGGGGCTGGGGACTATGGCTACACCTTC.

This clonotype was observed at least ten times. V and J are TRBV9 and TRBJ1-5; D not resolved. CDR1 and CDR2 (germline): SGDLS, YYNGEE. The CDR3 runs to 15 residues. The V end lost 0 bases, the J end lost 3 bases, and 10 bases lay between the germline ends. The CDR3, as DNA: TGTGCCAGCAGCGTAGGGACCGGCCCCAATCAGCCCCAGCATTTT. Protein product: CASSVGTGPNQPQHF.

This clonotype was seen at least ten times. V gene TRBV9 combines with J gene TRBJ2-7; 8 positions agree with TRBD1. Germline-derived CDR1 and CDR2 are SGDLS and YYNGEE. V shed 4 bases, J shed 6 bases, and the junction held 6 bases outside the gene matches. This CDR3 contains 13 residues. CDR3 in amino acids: CASSPDRVGEQYF. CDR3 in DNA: TGTGCCAGCAGCCCGGACAGGGTAGGCGAGCAGTACTTC.

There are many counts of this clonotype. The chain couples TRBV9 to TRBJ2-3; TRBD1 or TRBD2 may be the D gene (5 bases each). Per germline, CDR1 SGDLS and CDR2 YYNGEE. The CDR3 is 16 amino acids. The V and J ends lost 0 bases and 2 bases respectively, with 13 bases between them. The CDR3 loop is CASSVGGSSITDTQYF. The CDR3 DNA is TGTGCCAGCAGCGTAGGGGGGTCTTCTATCACAGATACGCAGTATTTT.

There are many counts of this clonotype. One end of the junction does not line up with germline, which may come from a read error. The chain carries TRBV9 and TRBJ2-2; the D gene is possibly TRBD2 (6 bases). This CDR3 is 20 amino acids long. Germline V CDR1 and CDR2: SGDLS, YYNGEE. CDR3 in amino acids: CASSAWKDGGSGSNTRELFF. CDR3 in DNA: TGTGCCAGCAGCGCGTGGAAGGACGGGGGTAGCGGATCGAACACCCGGGAGCTGTTTTTT.

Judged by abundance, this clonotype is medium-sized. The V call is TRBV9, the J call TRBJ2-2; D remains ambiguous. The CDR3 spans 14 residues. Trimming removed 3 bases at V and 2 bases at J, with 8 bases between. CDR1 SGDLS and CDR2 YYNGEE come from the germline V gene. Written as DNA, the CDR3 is TGTGCCAGCAGCGCCCGGGCCAACACCGGGGAGCTGTTTTTT. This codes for CASSARANTGELFF.

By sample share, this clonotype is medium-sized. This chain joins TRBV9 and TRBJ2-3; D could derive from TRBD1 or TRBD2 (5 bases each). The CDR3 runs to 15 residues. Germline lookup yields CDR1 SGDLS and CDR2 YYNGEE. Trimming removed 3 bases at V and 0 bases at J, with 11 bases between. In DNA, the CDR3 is TGTGCCAGCAGCGCCGGGGACCGAAGCACAGATACGCAGTATTTT. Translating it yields CASSAGDRSTDTQYF.

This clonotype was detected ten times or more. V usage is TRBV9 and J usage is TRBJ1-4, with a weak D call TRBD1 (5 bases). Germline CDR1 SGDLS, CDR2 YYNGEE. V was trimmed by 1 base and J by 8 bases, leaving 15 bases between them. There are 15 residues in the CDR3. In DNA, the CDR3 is TGTGCCAGCAGCGTAAAGGGGACGGGTGGCGAAAAACTGTTTTTT. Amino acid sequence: CASSVKGTGGEKLFF.